This TCR beta chain came from a study of response to subunit inactivated influenza vaccine (dated by TCRdb to about 2018). A note on the overall study: To follow how T cells responded to a trivalent subunit inactivated influenza vaccine, the researchers relied on deep quantitative profiling of the T cell receptor repertoire.

Receptor amplification or capture employed RT-PCR. Sequenced on an Illumina HiSeq 2500. Using fastp at Q25 and MiXCR, TCRdb reprocessed the public reads and kept productive beta chains. A single entry per CDR3 protein holds the most common genes and DNA from its merged rows. The sample data list 630,000 or so distinct CDR3 sequences, and 15% to 19% of these were observed just once. The top ten hold about 9.9% of the sample. Here is what the overall study found, with its caveats: The authors suggested that each seasonal influenza vaccination may recruit only a limited number of new T cells.

From the cysteine up to the phenylalanine, the CDR3 has a length of 14 residues. The retained sequence is limited to the CDR3, 42 bases, with the frame set at the first base. Trimming removed 3 bases from V and 1 base from J, leaving 9 bases between the germline ends. CDR1 and CDR2, looked up from the germline V gene, are MDHEN and SYDVKM. Comment on this clonotype: No cognate antigen has been identified for it. Per-nucleotide qualities are absent, and no much larger clonotype sits a single base away.

The material sequenced was PBMCs from blood, taken about 12 days after vaccination. The clonotype originates from a man aged 45-65 years who received an inactivated influenza vaccine. Donor details come from another sample of the same person, matched by shared clones. The receptor chain draws on TRBV28 and TRBJ1-2; TRBD1 is a possible D gene, resting on 6 matching bases. Here the CDR3 is given as CASSLPGVNYGYTF. The sequenced DNA is TGTGCCAGCAGTTTGCCAGGGGTTAACTATGGCTACACCTTC.